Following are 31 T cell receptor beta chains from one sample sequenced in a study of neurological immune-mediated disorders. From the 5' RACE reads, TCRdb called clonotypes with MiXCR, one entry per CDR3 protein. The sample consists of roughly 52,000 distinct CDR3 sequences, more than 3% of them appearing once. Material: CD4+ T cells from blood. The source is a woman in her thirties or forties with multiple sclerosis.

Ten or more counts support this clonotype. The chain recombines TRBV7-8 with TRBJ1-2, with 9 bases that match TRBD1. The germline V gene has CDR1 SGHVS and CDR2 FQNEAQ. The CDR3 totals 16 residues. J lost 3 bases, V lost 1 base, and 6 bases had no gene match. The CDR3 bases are TGTGCCAGCAGCTTAGGGTGGGACAGGGTATACTATGGCTACACCTTC. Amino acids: CASSLGWDRVYYGYTF.

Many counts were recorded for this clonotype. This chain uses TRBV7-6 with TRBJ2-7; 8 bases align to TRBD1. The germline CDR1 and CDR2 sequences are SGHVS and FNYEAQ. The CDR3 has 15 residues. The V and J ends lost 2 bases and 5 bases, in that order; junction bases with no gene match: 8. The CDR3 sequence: CASSLRTGTNHEQYF. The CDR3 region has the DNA TGTGCCAGCAGCTTAAGGACAGGGACCAACCACGAGCAGTACTTC.

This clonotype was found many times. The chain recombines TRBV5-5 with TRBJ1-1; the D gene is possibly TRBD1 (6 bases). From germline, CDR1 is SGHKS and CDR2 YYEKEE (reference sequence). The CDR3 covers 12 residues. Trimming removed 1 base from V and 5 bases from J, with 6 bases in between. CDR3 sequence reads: CASSLTGTEAFF. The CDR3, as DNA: TGTGCCAGCAGCTTGACAGGGACTGAAGCTTTCTTT.

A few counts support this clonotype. The CDR3 loop is CASSGRGDRSNQPQHF. CDR3 in DNA: TGCGCCAGCAGCGGGAGGGGGGACCGAAGCAATCAGCCCCAGCATTTT. The chain carries TRBV10-1 and TRBJ1-5, with D maybe TRBD1 (6 bases). This CDR3 has 16 residues. Germline CDR1 WNHNN, CDR2 SYGVQD (reference sequence). The V end lost 6 bases, the J end lost 1 base, and 16 bases lay between the germline ends.

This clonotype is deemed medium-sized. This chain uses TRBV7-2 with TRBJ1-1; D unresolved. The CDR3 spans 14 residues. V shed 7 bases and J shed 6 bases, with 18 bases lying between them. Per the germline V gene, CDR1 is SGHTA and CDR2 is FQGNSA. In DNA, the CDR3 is TGTGCCAGCACCATATCTGGGGTGTTGGCTGAAGCTTTCTTT. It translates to CASTISGVLAEAFF.

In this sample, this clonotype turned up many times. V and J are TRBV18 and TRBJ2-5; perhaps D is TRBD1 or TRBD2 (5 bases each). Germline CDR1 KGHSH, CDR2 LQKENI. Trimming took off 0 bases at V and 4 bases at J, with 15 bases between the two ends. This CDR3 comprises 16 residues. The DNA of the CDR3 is TGTGCCAGCTCACCACCGACCGGGGCGACGGGAGAGACCCAGTACTTC. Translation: CASSPPTGATGETQYF.

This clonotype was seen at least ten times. CDR3 DNA sequence: TGTGCCAGCAGCTTTAGGACAGGCGACTATGGCTACACCTTC. This codes for CASSFRTGDYGYTF. The chain couples TRBV14 to TRBJ1-2; 7 bases are a match to TRBD1. The length of the CDR3 is 14 residues. Unmatched junction bases numbered 6, after V lost 5 bases and J lost 3 bases. Germline CDR1 and CDR2: SGHDN and FVKESK.

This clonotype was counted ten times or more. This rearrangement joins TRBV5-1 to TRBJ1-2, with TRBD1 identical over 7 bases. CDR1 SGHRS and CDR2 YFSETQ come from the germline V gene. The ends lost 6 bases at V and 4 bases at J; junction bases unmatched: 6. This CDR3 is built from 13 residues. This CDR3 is CASITGAGYGYTF. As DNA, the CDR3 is TGCGCCAGCATAACAGGGGCCGGCTATGGCTACACCTTC.

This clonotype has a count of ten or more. The CDR3 sequence is CASSRSLGAQETQYF. The CDR3 DNA sequence: TGTGCCAGCTCACGATCCTTAGGAGCTCAAGAGACCCAGTACTTC. The chain links TRBV18 to TRBJ2-5, with D unresolved. There are 15 residues in the CDR3. V was trimmed by 4 bases and J by 2 bases, leaving 14 bases between them. The germline gives CDR1 KGHSH, CDR2 LQKENI.

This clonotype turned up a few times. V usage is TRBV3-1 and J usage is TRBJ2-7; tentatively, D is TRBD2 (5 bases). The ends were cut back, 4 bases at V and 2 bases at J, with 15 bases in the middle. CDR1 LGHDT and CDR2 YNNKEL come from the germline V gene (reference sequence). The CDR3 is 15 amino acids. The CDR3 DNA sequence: TGTGCCAGCAGCCCCCGGGGTGTGAAGACCTACGAGCAGTACTTC. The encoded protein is CASSPRGVKTYEQYF.

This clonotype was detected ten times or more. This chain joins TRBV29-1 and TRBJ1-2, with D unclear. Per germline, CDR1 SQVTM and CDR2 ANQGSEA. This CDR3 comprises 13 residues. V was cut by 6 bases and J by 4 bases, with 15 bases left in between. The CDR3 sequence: CSVAPRFSYGYTF. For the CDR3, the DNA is TGCAGCGTGGCACCCCGTTTTTCCTATGGCTACACCTTC. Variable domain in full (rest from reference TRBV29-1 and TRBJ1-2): SAVISQKPSRDICQRGTSLTIQCQVDSQVTMMFWYRQQPGQSLTLIATANQGSEATYESGFVIDKFPISRPNLTFSTLTVSNMSPEDSSIYLCSVAPRFSYGYTFGSGTRLTVV.

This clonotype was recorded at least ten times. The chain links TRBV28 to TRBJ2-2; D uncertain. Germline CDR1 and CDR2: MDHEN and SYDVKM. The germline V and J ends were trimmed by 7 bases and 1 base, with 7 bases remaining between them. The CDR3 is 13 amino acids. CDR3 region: CASTTQNTGELFF. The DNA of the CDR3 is TGTGCCAGCACCACTCAGAACACCGGGGAGCTGTTTTTT.

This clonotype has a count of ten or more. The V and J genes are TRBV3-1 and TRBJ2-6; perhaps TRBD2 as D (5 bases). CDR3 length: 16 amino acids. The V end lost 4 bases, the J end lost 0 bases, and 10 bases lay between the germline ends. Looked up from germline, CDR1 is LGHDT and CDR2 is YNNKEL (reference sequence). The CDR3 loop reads CASSLGLSSGANVLTF. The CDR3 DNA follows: TGTGCCAGCAGCCTAGGACTTTCCTCTGGGGCCAACGTCCTGACTTTC.

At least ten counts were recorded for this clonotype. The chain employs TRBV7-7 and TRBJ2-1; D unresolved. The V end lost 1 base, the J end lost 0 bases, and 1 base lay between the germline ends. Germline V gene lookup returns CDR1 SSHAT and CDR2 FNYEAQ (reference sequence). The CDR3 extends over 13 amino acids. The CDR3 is CASSLGSYNEQFF. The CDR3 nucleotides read TGTGCCAGCAGCTTAGGCTCCTACAATGAGCAGTTCTTC.

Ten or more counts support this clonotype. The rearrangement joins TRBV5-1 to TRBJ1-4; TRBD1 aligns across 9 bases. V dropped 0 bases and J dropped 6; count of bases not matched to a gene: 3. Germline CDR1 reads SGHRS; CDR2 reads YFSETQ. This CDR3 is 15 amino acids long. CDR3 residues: CASSLVGQGYEKLFF. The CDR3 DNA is TGCGCCAGCAGCTTGGTCGGACAGGGGTATGAAAAACTGTTTTTT. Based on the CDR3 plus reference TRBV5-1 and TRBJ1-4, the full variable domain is KAGVTQTPRYLIKTRGQQVTLSCSPISGHRSVSWYQQTPGQGLQFLFEYFSETQRNKGNFPGRFSGRQFSNSRSEMNVSTLELGDSALYLCASSLVGQGYEKLFFGSGTQLSVL.

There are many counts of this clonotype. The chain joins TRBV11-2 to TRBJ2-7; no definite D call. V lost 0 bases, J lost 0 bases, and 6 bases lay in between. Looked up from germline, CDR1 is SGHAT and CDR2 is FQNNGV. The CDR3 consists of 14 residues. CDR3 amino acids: CASSLDRSSYEQYF. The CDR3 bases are TGTGCCAGCAGCTTAGATAGGAGCTCCTACGAGCAGTACTTC.

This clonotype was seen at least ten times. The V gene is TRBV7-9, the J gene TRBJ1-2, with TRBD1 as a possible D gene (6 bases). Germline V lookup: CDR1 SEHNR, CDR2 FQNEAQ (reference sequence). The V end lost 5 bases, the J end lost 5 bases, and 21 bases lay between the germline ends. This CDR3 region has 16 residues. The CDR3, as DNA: TGTGCCAGCAGCCGGGTGGGGGGGCAGAGATTTTATGGCTACACCTTC. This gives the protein CASSRVGGQRFYGYTF.

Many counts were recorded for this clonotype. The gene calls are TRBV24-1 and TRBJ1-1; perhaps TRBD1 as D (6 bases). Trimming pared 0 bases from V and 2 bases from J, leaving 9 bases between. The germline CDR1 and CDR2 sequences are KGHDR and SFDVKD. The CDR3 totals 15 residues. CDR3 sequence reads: CATSDLGQFNTEAFF. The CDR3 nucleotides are TGTGCCACCAGTGATTTGGGACAGTTCAACACTGAAGCTTTCTTT.

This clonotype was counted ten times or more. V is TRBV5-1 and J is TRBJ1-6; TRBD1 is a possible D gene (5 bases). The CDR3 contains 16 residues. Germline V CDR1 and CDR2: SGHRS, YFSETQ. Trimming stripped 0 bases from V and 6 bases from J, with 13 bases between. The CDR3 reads CASSLVGARPNSPLHF. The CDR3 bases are TGCGCCAGCAGCTTGGTAGGGGCCCGACCTAATTCACCCCTCCACTTT.

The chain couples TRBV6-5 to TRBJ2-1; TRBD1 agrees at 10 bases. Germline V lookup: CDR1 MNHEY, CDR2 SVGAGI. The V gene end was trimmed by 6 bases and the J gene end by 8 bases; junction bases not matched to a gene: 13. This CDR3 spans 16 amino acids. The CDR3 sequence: CASRSRGVGQGDEQFF. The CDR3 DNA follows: TGTGCCAGCAGGTCTAGGGGGGTAGGACAGGGGGATGAGCAGTTCTTC.

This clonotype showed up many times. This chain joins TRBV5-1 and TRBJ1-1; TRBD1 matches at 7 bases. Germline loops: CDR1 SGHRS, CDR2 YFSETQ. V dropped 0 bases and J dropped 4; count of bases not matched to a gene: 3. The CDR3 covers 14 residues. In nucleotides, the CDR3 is TGCGCCAGCAGCTTGGCAGGGGGGGGCACTGAAGCTTTCTTT. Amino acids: CASSLAGGGTEAFF.

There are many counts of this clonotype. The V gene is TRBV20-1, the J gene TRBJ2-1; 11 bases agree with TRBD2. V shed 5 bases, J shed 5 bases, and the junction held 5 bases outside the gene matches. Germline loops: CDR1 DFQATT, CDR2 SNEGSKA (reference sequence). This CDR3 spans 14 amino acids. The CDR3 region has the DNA TGCAGTGCTCCGGGACTAGCGGTAAACAATGAGCAGTTCTTC. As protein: CSAPGLAVNNEQFF.

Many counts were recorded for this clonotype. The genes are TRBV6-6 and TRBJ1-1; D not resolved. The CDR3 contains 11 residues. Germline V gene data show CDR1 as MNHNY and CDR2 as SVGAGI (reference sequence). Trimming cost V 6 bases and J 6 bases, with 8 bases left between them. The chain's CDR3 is CASSETPEAFF. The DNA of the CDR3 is TGTGCCAGCAGCGAAACTCCTGAAGCTTTCTTT.

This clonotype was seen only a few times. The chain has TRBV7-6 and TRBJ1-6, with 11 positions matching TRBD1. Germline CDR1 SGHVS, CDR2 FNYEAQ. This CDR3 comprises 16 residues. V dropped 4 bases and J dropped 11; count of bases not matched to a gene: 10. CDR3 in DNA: TGTGCCAGCAGCTCATACCGGGACAGGGGGAGGACACCCCTCCACTTT. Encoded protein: CASSSYRDRGRTPLHF.

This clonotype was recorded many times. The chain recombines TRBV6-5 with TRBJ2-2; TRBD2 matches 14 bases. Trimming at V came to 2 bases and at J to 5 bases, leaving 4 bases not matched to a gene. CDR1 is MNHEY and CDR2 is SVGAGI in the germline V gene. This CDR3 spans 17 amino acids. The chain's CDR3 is CASSYRLAGGPTGELFF. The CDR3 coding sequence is TGTGCCAGCAGTTACAGACTAGCGGGGGGGCCGACCGGGGAGCTGTTTTTT.

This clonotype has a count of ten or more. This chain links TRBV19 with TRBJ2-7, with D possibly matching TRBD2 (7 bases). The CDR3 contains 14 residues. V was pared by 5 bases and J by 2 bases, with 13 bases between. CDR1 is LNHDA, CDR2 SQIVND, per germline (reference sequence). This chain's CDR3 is CASSSAGATYEQYF. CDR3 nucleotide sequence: TGTGCCAGTAGTTCGGCGGGGGCCACCTACGAGCAGTACTTC.

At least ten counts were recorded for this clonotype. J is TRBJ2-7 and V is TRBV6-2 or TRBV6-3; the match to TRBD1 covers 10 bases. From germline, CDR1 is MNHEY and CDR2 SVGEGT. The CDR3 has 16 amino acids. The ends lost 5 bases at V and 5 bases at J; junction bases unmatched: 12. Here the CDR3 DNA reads TGTGCCAGCAGTAAAAGTCCGGGACAGGGGTGGGACGAGCAGTACTTC. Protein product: CASSKSPGQGWDEQYF.

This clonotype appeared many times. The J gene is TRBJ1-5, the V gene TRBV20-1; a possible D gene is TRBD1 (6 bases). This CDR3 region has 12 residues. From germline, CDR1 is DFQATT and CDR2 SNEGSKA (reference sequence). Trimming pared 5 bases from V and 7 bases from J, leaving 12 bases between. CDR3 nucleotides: TGCAGTGCTCGGACGGACAGACAGCCCCAGCATTTT. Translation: CSARTDRQPQHF.

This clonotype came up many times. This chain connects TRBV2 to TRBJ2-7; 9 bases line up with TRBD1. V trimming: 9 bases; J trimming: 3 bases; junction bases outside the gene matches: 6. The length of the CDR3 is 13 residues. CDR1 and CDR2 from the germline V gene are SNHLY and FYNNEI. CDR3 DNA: TGTGCCAGTATAAGGGACAGGGACTACGAGCAGTACTTC. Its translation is CASIRDRDYEQYF.

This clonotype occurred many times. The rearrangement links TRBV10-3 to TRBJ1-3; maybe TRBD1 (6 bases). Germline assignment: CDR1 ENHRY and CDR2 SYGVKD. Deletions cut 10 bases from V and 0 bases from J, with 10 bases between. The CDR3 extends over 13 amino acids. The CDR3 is CASQGSSGNTIYF. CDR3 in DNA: TGTGCCAGCCAGGGGAGCTCTGGAAACACCATATATTTT.

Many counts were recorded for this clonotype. The CDR3 nucleotides are TGTGCCAGCCAGGACAGAGGCAATCAGCCCCAGCATTTT. This sequence encodes CASQDRGNQPQHF. The chain is built from TRBV2 and TRBJ1-5; D may be TRBD1 (6 bases). Trimming took 8 bases from V and 2 from J, leaving 10 bases between them. CDR3 length: 13 residues. Per the germline V gene, CDR1 is SNHLY and CDR2 is FYNNEI.